The 28 T cell receptor beta chains below all came from one sample that was sequenced in a study of blood T cell repertoires in COVID-19. Using immunoSEQ multiplex PCR, the repertoire was profiled, and TCRdb retains in-frame clones only, with some absent. The profile covers 100,000 to 150,000 clones, with over 70% appearing a single time and 3.8% taken by the ten largest. The specimen sequenced was peripheral blood. Source of these receptors: a woman between 45 and 60 years old with acute or convalescent COVID-19.

The chain carries TRBV9 and TRBJ1-2, with D perhaps TRBD1 (5 bases). Trimming stripped 0 bases from V and 1 base from J, with 7 bases between. The CDR3 extends over 14 amino acids. Looked up from germline, CDR1 is SGDLS and CDR2 is YYNGEE. CDR3 coding DNA: TGTGCCAGCAGCGTAGATCAGGGTAACTATGGCTACACCTTC. It codes for CASSVDQGNYGYTF.

J is TRBJ2-1 and V is TRBV4-2; 7 nucleotides match TRBD1. CDR1 and CDR2 from the germline V gene are LGHNA and YNFKEQ. Trimming cost V 5 bases and J 5 bases; bases outside gene matches: 9. The CDR3 spans 15 residues. The CDR3 DNA follows: TGTGCCAGCAGCGTAACCGGGACAGAAAACAATGAGCAGTTCTTC. As protein: CASSVTGTENNEQFF.

This chain joins TRBV12-3 or TRBV12-4 and TRBJ1-2; D might be TRBD1 (6 bases). The CDR3 has 13 residues. Trimming pared 6 bases from V and 8 bases from J, leaving 16 bases between. CDR3 bases: TGTGCCAGCAGCAGAGGGGGAAACTGGGGCTACACCTTC. Translation: CASSRGGNWGYTF.

The chain has TRBV10-3 and TRBJ2-5; 8 bases agree with TRBD1. CDR3 length: 15 amino acids. V dropped 5 bases and J dropped 5; count of bases not matched to a gene: 10. Germline V gene data show CDR1 as ENHRY and CDR2 as SYGVKD. The CDR3 sequence is CAISTGTGTSETQYF. DNA for the CDR3: TGTGCCATCAGTACGGGGACAGGAACTAGTGAGACCCAGTACTTC.

This chain joins TRBV28 and TRBJ2-2, with 13 bases identical to TRBD2. Trimming cost V 0 bases and J 0 bases; bases outside gene matches: 7. The CDR3 extends over 20 amino acids. Germline V gives CDR1 MDHEN, CDR2 SYDVKM. The CDR3 protein is CASSLWMGLAGSANTGELFF. In DNA form, the CDR3 reads TGTGCCAGCAGTTTATGGATGGGACTAGCGGGAAGCGCGAACACCGGGGAGCTGTTTTTT.

V gene TRBV7-2 combines with J gene TRBJ2-2; TRBD1 aligns across 7 bases. The CDR3 spans 15 residues. After removal of 6 bases from V and 6 bases from J, the junction contained 10 bases not matched to a gene. The germline V gene has CDR1 SGHTA and CDR2 FQGNSA. The CDR3 region has the DNA TGTGCCAGCAGGTTGGGCCAGACAGGGCCCGGGGAGCTGTTTTTT. This sequence encodes CASRLGQTGPGELFF.

V is TRBV19 and J is TRBJ1-4; the match to TRBD1 covers 8 bases. The CDR3 loop spans 14 amino acids. CDR1 and CDR2 (germline): LNHDA, SQIVND (reference sequence). V was pared by 4 bases and J by 6 bases, with 4 bases of the junction left unmatched. The CDR3: CASSTGQGHEKLFF. CDR3 bases: TGTGCCAGTAGTACCGGACAGGGTCATGAAAAACTGTTTTTT.

The V and J genes are TRBV29-1 and TRBJ1-1; 7 bases map to TRBD1. Trimming took 5 bases from V and 6 from J; bases not matched to a gene: 6. CDR3 length: 12 amino acids. Germline CDR1 is SQVTM and CDR2 is ANQGSEA. The CDR3 spells CSVLTGEAEAFF. Written as DNA, the CDR3 is TGCAGCGTTCTTACAGGGGAGGCTGAAGCTTTCTTT.

This chain connects TRBV30 to TRBJ1-2; a weak D match, TRBD1 (5 bases). Germline-derived CDR1 and CDR2 are GTSNPN and SVGIG (reference sequence). Trimming shortened V by 4 bases and J by 2 bases, and 11 bases separated the two germline ends. The CDR3 is 13 residues long. The CDR3 spells CAWTRGGNYGYTF. The CDR3 nucleotides are TGTGCCTGGACCCGCGGGGGGAACTATGGCTACACCTTC.

The rearrangement uses TRBV7-6 and TRBJ1-3, with D uncertain. The CDR3 length is 15 residues. Per germline, CDR1 SGHVS and CDR2 FNYEAQ. The V end was cut by 1 base, the J end by 0 bases, with 7 bases between. This CDR3 reads CASSLVDNSGNTIYF. CDR3 nucleotides: TGTGCCAGCAGCTTAGTTGACAACTCTGGAAACACCATATATTTT.

The rearrangement links TRBV5-3 to TRBJ2-3; TRBD1 matches at 7 bases. TRBV5-3 counts as an open reading frame of uncertain function. V shed 5 bases, J shed 4 bases, and the junction held 13 bases outside the gene matches. The CDR3 is made up of 16 amino acids. For the CDR3, the DNA is TGTGCCAGAAGTCATTGGGACAGATACCGCCCAGATACGCAGTATTTT. It specifies CARSHWDRYRPDTQYF.

The V call is TRBV5-1, the J call TRBJ2-1, with TRBD2 identical over 7 bases. Germline lookup yields CDR1 SGHRS and CDR2 YFSETQ. This CDR3 is 11 amino acids long. J was trimmed by 7 bases and V by 5 bases; bases with no gene match: 0. CDR3 nucleotides: TGCGCCAGCAGGGGGGGGAATGAGCAGTTCTTC. It encodes CASRGGNEQFF.

V gene TRBV5-1 combines with J gene TRBJ1-4, with no clear D. Per germline, CDR1 SGHRS and CDR2 YFSETQ. V was pared by 4 bases and J by 8 bases, with 12 bases between. CDR3 length: 13 amino acids. The CDR3 DNA reads as TGCGCCAGCAGCCCCGGTCCGAGCGAAAAACTGTTTTTT. Protein sequence: CASSPGPSEKLFF.

A few counts support this clone. This chain connects TRBV16 to TRBJ2-3, with TRBD1 matching over 9 bases. Trimming cost V 4 bases and J 1 base; bases outside gene matches: 6. This CDR3 is built from 16 residues. Germline-derived CDR1 and CDR2 are KGHSY and FQNENV. The CDR3 loop reads CASSLKGQGGTDTQYF. For the CDR3, the DNA is TGTGCCAGCAGCCTAAAGGGACAGGGAGGCACAGATACGCAGTATTTT.

This chain connects TRBV7-9 to TRBJ2-3; 7 bases match TRBD2. The J segment lost 4 bases and the V segment lost 2 bases, leaving 6 bases of the junction unmatched. This CDR3 spans 15 amino acids. Germline loops: CDR1 SEHNR, CDR2 FQNEAQ (reference sequence). CDR3 in amino acids: CASSLWGGDADTQYF. Here the CDR3 DNA reads TGTGCCAGCAGCTTATGGGGGGGTGACGCAGATACGCAGTATTTT.

J is TRBJ1-6 and V is TRBV12-3 or TRBV12-4; D might be TRBD1 (5 bases). The CDR3 covers 13 residues. V lost 6 bases, J lost 10 bases, and 13 bases lay in between. For the CDR3, the DNA is TGTGCCAGCAGCCCCTCGGGGGGGTCACCCCTCCACTTT. It yields the protein CASSPSGGSPLHF.

This chain connects TRBV19 to TRBJ2-7, with 9 nucleotides matching TRBD2. Germline CDR1 and CDR2: LNHDA and SQIVND (reference sequence). V shed 8 bases and J 2 bases; nucleotides not matched to a gene: 7. This CDR3 spans 14 amino acids. CDR3 in DNA: TGTGCCAGTTATAGCGGGGGTCCAACCTACGAGCAGTACTTC. Translating it yields CASYSGGPTYEQYF.

J is TRBJ2-2 and V is TRBV3-1 (or the pseudogene TRBV3-2), with 9 bases matching TRBD2. The CDR3 extends over 14 amino acids. The V segment lost 8 bases and the J segment 3 bases; nucleotides outside the gene matches: 4. CDR1 is LGHDT, CDR2 YNNKEL, per germline (reference sequence). The DNA of the CDR3 is TGTGCCAGCGCGGGGGGGCCCGACACCGGGGAGCTGTTTTTT. This gives the protein CASAGGPDTGELFF.

V gene TRBV6-5 combines with J gene TRBJ1-4, with 8 bases identical to TRBD1. There are 14 residues in the CDR3. Trimming cost V 6 bases and J 7 bases; bases outside gene matches: 7. CDR1 and CDR2 (germline): MNHEY, SVGAGI. The DNA for the CDR3 is TGTGCCAGCAGGGCTCAGGGGGCGGGTGAAAAACTGTTTTTT. Its translation is CASRAQGAGEKLFF.

J is TRBJ1-5 and V is TRBV10-3, with 7 bases lining up with TRBD1. V was pared by 10 bases and J by 3 bases, with 6 bases of the junction left unmatched. The germline gives CDR1 ENHRY, CDR2 SYGVKD. The CDR3 length is 13 residues. CDR3 in amino acids: CATSDRYNQPQHF. In DNA, the CDR3 is TGTGCCACCTCGGACAGGTACAATCAGCCCCAGCATTTT.

The chain carries TRBV5-4 and TRBJ2-3; D gene ambiguous. Trimming cost V 0 bases and J 6 bases, with 14 bases left between them. Looked up from germline, CDR1 is SGHNT and CDR2 is YYREEE (reference sequence). The CDR3 sequence is 15 residues long. CDR3 loop: CASSLGHSWPDTQYF. CDR3 bases: TGTGCCAGCAGCTTGGGGCACAGCTGGCCCGATACGCAGTATTTT.

This chain's CDR3 is CASSSRDRAEETQYF. The CDR3 DNA reads TGTGCCAGCAGCTCCCGGGACAGGGCCGAGGAGACCCAGTACTTC. The chain links TRBV7-6 to TRBJ2-5; 9 bases agree with TRBD1. This CDR3 region has 15 residues. The germline V gene has CDR1 SGHVS and CDR2 FNYEAQ. V gave up 4 bases and J gave up 5 bases; unmatched junction bases: 8.

The chain links TRBV21-1 to TRBJ1-4; the table's TRBD1 call for D was not verified on the DNA. TRBV21-1 represents a pseudogene. This CDR3 region has 14 residues. The CDR3 DNA is TGTGCCAGCAGCACACAGGGTGCTAATGAAAAACTGTTTTTT. This sequence encodes CASSTQGANEKLFF.

V and J are TRBV13 and TRBJ1-5; a weak D match, TRBD1 (6 bases). The CDR3 totals 16 residues. The V end lost 2 bases, the J end lost 4 bases, and 15 bases lay between the germline ends. CDR1 is PRHDT and CDR2 is FYEKMQ in the germline V gene (reference sequence). As DNA, the CDR3 is TGTGCCAGCAGCTTATCCCCTGGACAGCCAAATCAGCCCCAGCATTTT. Translated, it gives CASSLSPGQPNQPQHF.

V usage is TRBV24-1 and J usage is TRBJ1-5; tentatively, D is TRBD1 (5 bases). The CDR3 is made up of 12 amino acids. The ends were cut back, 6 bases at V and 5 bases at J, with 7 bases in the middle. Germline assignment: CDR1 KGHDR and CDR2 SFDVKD. The CDR3 here is CATSQGHQPQHF. The CDR3 region has the DNA TGTGCCACCAGTCAGGGTCATCAGCCCCAGCATTTT.

This chain uses TRBV7-9 with TRBJ2-3, with D perhaps TRBD1 (6 bases). Per germline, CDR1 SEHNR and CDR2 FQNEAQ (reference sequence). Trimming removed 6 bases from V and 7 bases from J, with 11 bases in between. There are 12 residues in the CDR3. CDR3 sequence: CASSSGDYTQYF. CDR3 nucleotides: TGTGCCAGCAGTTCAGGGGATTATACGCAGTATTTT.

The rearrangement joins TRBV20-1 to TRBJ2-3; tentative D call: TRBD2 (5 bases). The germline V and J ends were trimmed by 3 bases and 3 bases, with 16 bases remaining between them. In germline, CDR1 is DFQATT, CDR2 SNEGSKA (reference sequence). This CDR3 has 15 amino acids. CDR3 region: CSASVLGGPTDTQYF. In nucleotides, the CDR3 is TGCAGTGCTAGTGTCCTCGGCGGGCCGACAGATACGCAGTATTTT.

J is TRBJ2-7 and V is TRBV28; a possible D gene is TRBD1 (6 bases). Germline V CDR1 and CDR2: MDHEN, SYDVKM. V was shortened by 3 bases and J by 4 bases, with 13 bases between the two germline ends. The CDR3 has 14 residues. The CDR3 DNA reads as TGTGCCAGCAGTTTGCAGGGGACGGGATACGAGCAGTACTTC. It encodes CASSLQGTGYEQYF. The full variable domain, rest sourced from reference TRBV28 and TRBJ2-7, is DVKVTQSSRYLVKRTGEKVFLECVQDMDHENMFWYRQDPGLGLRLIYFSYDVKMKEKGDIPEGYSVSREKKERFSLILESASTNQTSMYLCASSLQGTGYEQYFGPGTRLTVT.